A selection of T cell receptor beta chains follows, all from one sample in a study of blood T cell repertoires in COVID-19. The protocol was immunoSEQ multiplex PCR, while the TCRdb copy is restricted to in-frame clones and leaves out a portion. The table records about 220,000 clones, around 82% of them present only once. The specimen was peripheral blood. These receptors originate from a woman in her thirties or forties with active or convalescent COVID-19. CDR3s include the opening cysteine and the closing phenylalanine or tryptophan. Fields, in order: V gene, J gene, clone size, CDR3 protein. The size field is filled for only some rows; it gives once, few, many or a size class.

v_gene: TRBV9; j_gene: TRBJ1-4; abundance: NA; CDR3aa: CASSEGETPATNEKLFF
v_gene: TRBV7-9; j_gene: TRBJ1-4; abundance: NA; CDR3aa: CASSFTGGFGEKLFF
v_gene: TRBV24-1; j_gene: TRBJ1-3; abundance: NA; CDR3aa: CATSGSRVNHRNTIYF
v_gene: TRBV6-5; j_gene: TRBJ2-3; abundance: once; CDR3aa: CASPPPEGDTQYF
v_gene: TRBV9; j_gene: TRBJ2-7; abundance: NA; CDR3aa: CASSVAPGLAGEDEQYF
v_gene: TRBV30; j_gene: TRBJ2-7; abundance: NA; CDR3aa: CAWRPRVRRDYEQYF
v_gene: TRBV30; j_gene: TRBJ2-5; abundance: NA; CDR3aa: CAWSVLGSGGQETQYF
v_gene: TRBV27; j_gene: TRBJ1-5; abundance: NA; CDR3aa: CASSRQGAWGNQPQHF
v_gene: TRBV7-8; j_gene: TRBJ1-2; abundance: once; CDR3aa: CASSLARTAYGYTF
v_gene: TRBV11-2; j_gene: TRBJ1-1; abundance: NA; CDR3aa: CASSFTLQGAGTEAFF
v_gene: TRBV24-1; j_gene: TRBJ2-6; abundance: NA; CDR3aa: CATSGPRDRGLGGANVLTF
v_gene: TRBV19; j_gene: TRBJ1-2; abundance: NA; CDR3aa: CASTYDRLGGYTF
v_gene: TRBV5-1; j_gene: TRBJ2-7; abundance: NA; CDR3aa: CASSEGLAATGEQYF
v_gene: TRBV24-1; j_gene: TRBJ1-1; abundance: NA; CDR3aa: CATYGTGPSFNTEAFF
v_gene: TRBV10-2; j_gene: TRBJ2-5; abundance: NA; CDR3aa: CASSLRGETQYF
v_gene: TRBV5-4; j_gene: TRBJ2-5; abundance: NA; CDR3aa: CASSSARQGETQYF
v_gene: TRBV6-2/TRBV6-3; j_gene: TRBJ1-6; abundance: NA; CDR3aa: CASSHRDRGLQSPLHF
v_gene: TRBV27; j_gene: TRBJ2-2; abundance: NA; CDR3aa: CASRPHGDSGHRELFF
v_gene: TRBV24-1; j_gene: TRBJ2-3; abundance: NA; CDR3aa: CATSGPRGSGSGTDTQYF
v_gene: TRBV7-2; j_gene: TRBJ2-7; abundance: NA; CDR3aa: CASSQIGGTSHYEQYF
v_gene: TRBV19; j_gene: TRBJ1-5; abundance: NA; CDR3aa: CASSIGGASSQPQHF
v_gene: TRBV5-1; j_gene: TRBJ2-5; abundance: once; CDR3aa: CASRAGYQETQYF
v_gene: TRBV6-6; j_gene: TRBJ1-1; abundance: NA; CDR3aa: CASAAESDSPEAFF
v_gene: TRBV12-3/TRBV12-4; j_gene: TRBJ2-1; abundance: NA; CDR3aa: CASSLRENEQFF
v_gene: TRBV4-1; j_gene: TRBJ2-7; abundance: NA; CDR3aa: CASSQGPSYEQYF
v_gene: TRBV2; j_gene: TRBJ1-2; abundance: few; CDR3aa: CASSRQGADYGYTF
v_gene: TRBV12-3/TRBV12-4; j_gene: TRBJ2-7; abundance: NA; CDR3aa: CASSLGAYEQYF
v_gene: TRBV10-3; j_gene: TRBJ2-3; abundance: NA; CDR3aa: CAISDIGGVADTQYF
v_gene: TRBV16; j_gene: TRBJ1-2; abundance: NA; CDR3aa: CASSQSGQGRANYGYTF
v_gene: TRBV7-8; j_gene: TRBJ1-6; abundance: NA; CDR3aa: CASSQTGRTPLHF
v_gene: TRBV2; j_gene: TRBJ2-5; abundance: NA; CDR3aa: CASRWGGETQYF
v_gene: TRBV6-1; j_gene: TRBJ2-3; abundance: NA; CDR3aa: CASSELLEDTQYF
v_gene: TRBV11-2; j_gene: TRBJ2-5; abundance: NA; CDR3aa: CASSRLAGGRETQYF
v_gene: TRBV28; j_gene: TRBJ1-6; abundance: NA; CDR3aa: CASNPTGGANSPLHF
v_gene: TRBV30; j_gene: TRBJ2-2; abundance: NA; CDR3aa: CAWSDSLNTGELFF
v_gene: TRBV28; j_gene: TRBJ1-4; abundance: NA; CDR3aa: CASSWTGEEKLFF
v_gene: TRBV4-3; j_gene: TRBJ1-2; abundance: NA; CDR3aa: CASSQGVQGARDYGYTF
v_gene: TRBV28; j_gene: TRBJ2-7; abundance: NA; CDR3aa: CASRLEGQGAGEQYF
v_gene: TRBV7-2; j_gene: TRBJ1-5; abundance: NA; CDR3aa: CASSLATGLNQPQHF
v_gene: TRBV7-2; j_gene: TRBJ1-3; abundance: few; CDR3aa: CASRFDRSSGNTIYF
v_gene: TRBV2; j_gene: TRBJ1-2; abundance: NA; CDR3aa: CASSDAGDYGYTF
v_gene: TRBV11-2; j_gene: TRBJ2-7; abundance: few; CDR3aa: CASSTDSYEQYF
v_gene: TRBV7-6; j_gene: TRBJ2-2; abundance: NA; CDR3aa: CASSLSGGNTGELFF
v_gene: TRBV28; j_gene: TRBJ1-5; abundance: NA; CDR3aa: CASSPHATLNQPQHF
v_gene: TRBV6-6; j_gene: TRBJ2-2; abundance: NA; CDR3aa: CASSYSSSGELFF
v_gene: TRBV2; j_gene: TRBJ1-5; abundance: NA; CDR3aa: CASSENRVTGQPQHF